This T cell receptor (beta chain) is drawn from a study of CXCR3-negative and CXCR3-positive naive CD8 T cells. Study context: Sequencing yielded about 150 million TRB reads, roughly 1.5 +/- 0.3 million per library.

The method, 5' RACE with UMI labels, was used to prepare the TRB cDNA libraries. For each CDR3 protein, TCRdb gives one entry from its re-call of the 5' RACE reads, without DNA. In total, the table holds fewer than 55,000 distinct CDR3 sequences. Germline V gene data show CDR1 as SGHNT and CDR2 as YENEEA. The CDR3 sequence is 15 residues long. The chain couples TRBV11-3 to TRBJ2-7; checking the TCRdb D call of TRBD2 is not possible without DNA. Sequenced: naive CXCR3- CD8+ T cells from blood. Subset described: CD45RO-CCR7+CD27+CD95- naive CD8+ T cells lacking CXCR3 (TNR3-). The sequence was obtained from a human donor in good health. Some clones in this sample may be carry-over from other donors' samples. CDR3 region: CASSLALGTSYEQYF.